This TCR beta chain derives from a study of Ad26.COV2.S vaccination and SARS-CoV-2 variants. TCRdb keeps only in-frame clones here, not all; method: immunoSEQ multiplex PCR. This sample yields roughly 380,000 clones, of which approximately 90% are seen a single time; 3% to 5% belongs to the top ten. The V end was cut by 1 base, the J end by 4 bases, with 8 bases between. This CDR3 comprises 14 residues. Germline CDR1 reads LGHNT; CDR2 reads FRNRAP. The source was peripheral blood, collected after recovery from COVID-19. The genes are TRBV12-5 and TRBJ1-3; D might be TRBD1 (5 bases). The sequence came from a human donor who had recovered from COVID-19. The CDR3 loop is CASGLGGFGNTIYF. CDR3 DNA sequence: TGTGCTAGTGGTTTGGGGGGGTTCGGAAACACCATATATTTT.